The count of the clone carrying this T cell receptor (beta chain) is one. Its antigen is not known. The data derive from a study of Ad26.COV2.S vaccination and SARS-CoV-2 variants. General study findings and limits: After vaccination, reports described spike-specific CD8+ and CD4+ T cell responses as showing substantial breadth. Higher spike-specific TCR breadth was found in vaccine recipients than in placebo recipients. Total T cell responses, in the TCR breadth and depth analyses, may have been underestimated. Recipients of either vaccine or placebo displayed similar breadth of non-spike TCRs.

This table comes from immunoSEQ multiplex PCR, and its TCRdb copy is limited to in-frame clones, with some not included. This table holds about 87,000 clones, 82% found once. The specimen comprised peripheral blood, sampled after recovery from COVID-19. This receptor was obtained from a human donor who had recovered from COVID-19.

The CDR3 region is CASSMFPGLSGNEQFF. CDR3 in DNA: TGTGCCAGTAGTATGTTCCCGGGACTTAGCGGCAATGAGCAGTTCTTC. This rearrangement joins TRBV19 to TRBJ2-1; maybe TRBD2 (6 bases). V shed 3 bases and J shed 6 bases, with 18 bases lying between them. CDR3 length: 16 amino acids. Germline CDR1 and CDR2: LNHDA and SQIVND (reference sequence).